The 20 T cell receptor beta chains below were found in one sample sequenced in a study of blood T cell repertoires in COVID-19. The method was immunoSEQ multiplex PCR; TCRdb's version includes in-frame clones alone and lacks a portion of them. The profile shows around 300,000 clones, roughly 89% of them singletons. The specimen sequenced was peripheral blood. These receptors came from a woman aged 25 to 45 with active or convalescent COVID-19.

This clone was recorded a few times. The gene calls are TRBV6-4 and TRBJ2-3; TRBD2 matches at 12 bases. J lost 2 bases, V lost 2 bases, and 2 bases had no gene match. CDR1 and CDR2 (germline): MRHNA, SNTAGT. CDR3 size: 16 residues. Written as DNA, the CDR3 is TGTGCCAGCAGTGACGCTAGCGGGGGGGCCACAGATACGCAGTATTTT. Protein sequence: CASSDASGGATDTQYF.

The chain employs TRBV28 and TRBJ1-2; D is possibly TRBD1 (5 bases). The CDR3 extends over 12 amino acids. Germline CDR1 reads MDHEN; CDR2 reads SYDVKM. V shed 6 bases and J shed 4 bases, with 9 bases lying between them. The CDR3 loop reads CASSADIYGYTF. CDR3 sequence (DNA): TGTGCCAGCAGCGCGGACATCTATGGCTACACCTTC.

The gene calls are TRBV5-1 and TRBJ2-7, with TRBD1 matching 10 bases. Germline-derived CDR1 and CDR2 are SGHRS and YFSETQ. V shed 4 bases, J shed 2 bases, and the junction held 3 bases outside the gene matches. The CDR3 runs to 14 residues. The DNA for the CDR3 is TGCGCCAGCAGCCTCGGGACAGGGGCCTACGAGCAGTACTTC. Protein product: CASSLGTGAYEQYF. The full variable domain, with the rest looked up from reference TRBV5-1 and TRBJ2-7, is KAGVTQTPRYLIKTRGQQVTLSCSPISGHRSVSWYQQTPGQGLQFLFEYFSETQRNKGNFPGRFSGRQFSNSRSEMNVSTLELGDSALYLCASSLGTGAYEQYFGPGTRLTVT.

This rearrangement joins TRBV7-8 to TRBJ1-3; 7 bases agree with TRBD1. This CDR3 has 15 amino acids. The V gene end was trimmed by 3 bases and the J gene end by 4 bases; junction bases not matched to a gene: 6. Looked up from germline, CDR1 is SGHVS and CDR2 is FQNEAQ. The CDR3 protein is CASSFRRGGGNTIYF. The CDR3 DNA sequence: TGTGCCAGCAGCTTCAGACGAGGGGGCGGAAACACCATATATTTT.

The chain has TRBV18 and TRBJ1-6; D is ambiguous. V was shortened by 5 bases and J by 6 bases, with 14 bases between the two germline ends. Per germline, CDR1 KGHSH and CDR2 LQKENI. The CDR3 is 15 amino acids. DNA for the CDR3: TGTGCCAGCTCAGCCCAACAAGATTCTAATTCACCCCTCCACTTT. This codes for CASSAQQDSNSPLHF.

V and J are TRBV2 and TRBJ1-1, with D possibly TRBD1 on 5 matching bases. This CDR3 has 15 amino acids. Trimming took off 3 bases at V and 5 bases at J, with 16 bases between the two ends. The germline CDR1 and CDR2 sequences are SNHLY and FYNNEI. In DNA, the CDR3 is TGTGCCAGCAGTGACGGGCCGGGGGTTGTAACTGAAGCTTTCTTT. This sequence encodes CASSDGPGVVTEAFF.

This clone was seen once. The V gene is TRBV7-2, the J gene TRBJ1-6; D gene unclear. The CDR3 consists of 14 residues. V dropped 3 bases and J dropped 9 bases, with 12 bases sitting between them. The germline CDR1 and CDR2 sequences are SGHTA and FQGNSA. CDR3 DNA: TGTGCCAGCAGCTTGTCGAAATCGGTTTCACCCCTCCACTTT. It is translated as CASSLSKSVSPLHF. Drawing the rest from reference TRBV7-2 and TRBJ1-6, the complete variable domain is GAGVSQSPSNKVTEKGKDVELRCDPISGHTALYWYRQSLGQGLEFLIYFQGNSAPDKSGLPSDRFSAERTGGSVSTLTIQRTQQEDSAVYLCASSLSKSVSPLHFGNGTRLTVT.

As regards this clone: Distinct nucleotide sequences in the sample also encode this CDR3. V usage is TRBV9 and J usage is TRBJ1-3; D is ambiguous. Germline CDR1 is SGDLS and CDR2 is YYNGEE. The CDR3 is made up of 12 amino acids. V lost 4 bases to trimming and J lost 4 bases, with 6 bases between them. The CDR3 here is CASSPRGNTIYF. The DNA of the CDR3 is TGTGCCAGCAGCCCCCGGGGAAACACCATATATTTT.

This chain connects TRBV7-2 to TRBJ1-5, with 7 bases aligning to TRBD1. V gave up 5 bases and J gave up 5 bases; unmatched junction bases: 21. CDR1 and CDR2 from the germline V gene are SGHTA and FQGNSA. The CDR3 contains 19 residues. CDR3 residues: CASSLRLGRGNSIHQPQHF. The CDR3 nucleotides are TGTGCCAGCAGCCTCCGGTTGGGCAGGGGGAACTCAATACATCAGCCCCAGCATTTT.

This chain links TRBV5-6 with TRBJ1-1; 8 bases match TRBD1. Per germline, CDR1 SGHDT and CDR2 YYEEEE. The CDR3 consists of 14 residues. The J segment lost 4 bases and the V segment lost 4 bases, leaving 6 bases of the junction unmatched. CDR3 nucleotides: TGTGCCAGCAGCAACGTCAGGGGGCTCACTGAAGCTTTCTTT. This translates into CASSNVRGLTEAFF. The full variable domain, with the rest looked up from reference TRBV5-6 and TRBJ1-1, is DAGVTQSPTHLIKTRGQQVTLRCSPKSGHDTVSWYQQALGQGPQFIFQYYEEEERQRGNFPDRFSGHQFPNYSSELNVNALLLGDSALYLCASSNVRGLTEAFFGQGTRLTVV.

This sequence joins TRBV7-2 and TRBJ2-4; a weak D match, TRBD1 (5 bases). Germline V gene lookup returns CDR1 SGHTA and CDR2 FQGNSA. The CDR3 is made up of 13 amino acids. Trimming cost V 3 bases and J 7 bases, with 10 bases left between them. The CDR3 DNA is TGTGCCAGCAGCTTGAAAGGGGCGAACATTCAGTACTTC. It encodes CASSLKGANIQYF.

In DNA, the CDR3 is TGTGCCATCAGTGAGAATGTAGGGGGCAATGAGCAGTTCTTC. Translating gives CAISENVGGNEQFF. V and J are TRBV10-3 and TRBJ2-1, with D maybe TRBD1 (6 bases). The V gene lost 2 bases and the J gene lost 6 bases, with 11 bases spanning the gap. Germline values: CDR1 ENHRY, CDR2 SYGVKD. The CDR3 totals 14 residues.

The V and J genes are TRBV7-3 and TRBJ2-1, with D perhaps matching TRBD1 (5 bases). Germline values: CDR1 SGHTA, CDR2 FQGTGA. V dropped 5 bases and J dropped 5 bases, with 19 bases sitting between them. The CDR3 totals 16 residues. The CDR3 DNA sequence: TGTGCCAGCAGCAAAATACAGGTGCTAGGGGACAATGAGCAGTTCTTC. This codes for CASSKIQVLGDNEQFF.

The V call is TRBV6-1, the J call TRBJ1-6, with D possibly matching TRBD1 (5 bases). This CDR3 comprises 16 residues. V was cut by 1 base and J by 2 bases, with 9 bases left in between. Germline V lookup: CDR1 MNHNS, CDR2 SASEGT. CDR3 loop: CASSEEATAYNSPLHF. CDR3 in DNA: TGTGCCAGCAGTGAAGAAGCGACAGCCTATAATTCACCCCTCCACTTT.

The rearrangement joins TRBV7-3 to TRBJ2-3, with TRBD2 identical over 7 bases. The CDR3 has 16 residues. Germline lookup yields CDR1 SGHTA and CDR2 FQGTGA. Germline trimming cut 4 bases from V and 5 bases from J; bases unmatched to any gene: 12. The CDR3 spells CASSSSFRGVGDTQYF. The DNA of the CDR3 is TGTGCCAGCAGCTCGTCCTTCCGGGGGGTGGGAGATACGCAGTATTTT.

The gene calls are TRBV5-1 and TRBJ1-4, with 7 bases lining up with TRBD1. J gave up 5 bases and V 4 bases, and 17 bases lay outside the gene matches. Per the germline V gene, CDR1 is SGHRS and CDR2 is YFSETQ. The CDR3 sequence is 18 residues long. CDR3 region: CASSQYPSDREENEKLFF. As DNA, the CDR3 is TGCGCCAGCAGCCAATACCCGTCCGACAGGGAGGAGAATGAAAAACTGTTTTTT.

The chain has TRBV3-1 (or the pseudogene TRBV3-2) and TRBJ2-7; 7 nucleotides line up with TRBD1. CDR3 length: 15 amino acids. V shed 4 bases and J 2 bases; nucleotides not matched to a gene: 8. CDR1 is LGHDT and CDR2 is YNNKEL in the germline V gene (reference sequence). CDR3 protein: CASSRTPTGTYEQYF. Written as DNA, the CDR3 is TGTGCCAGCAGCCGGACTCCGACAGGGACCTACGAGCAGTACTTC.

The chain links TRBV6-5 to TRBJ2-7; no clear D gene. The CDR3 totals 11 residues. Per the germline V gene, CDR1 is MNHEY and CDR2 is SVGAGI. V was cut by 10 bases and J by 0 bases, with 7 bases left in between. CDR3 sequence: CATLNSYEQYF. In nucleotides, the CDR3 is TGTGCCACCTTAAACTCCTACGAGCAGTACTTC.

The V gene is TRBV30, the J gene TRBJ2-1; TRBD2 aligns across 10 bases. The CDR3 spans 18 residues. The J segment lost 0 bases and the V segment lost 5 bases, leaving 13 bases of the junction unmatched. Germline loops: CDR1 GTSNPN, CDR2 SVGIG (reference sequence). The CDR3 nucleotides read TGTGCCTGGCAAAGTCTAGCGGGGGCCCCTAGCTCCTACAATGAGCAGTTCTTC. Amino acids: CAWQSLAGAPSSYNEQFF.

J is TRBJ1-1 and V is TRBV7-2, with TRBD1 matching over 11 bases. Trimming removed 5 bases from V and 4 bases from J; junction bases left unmatched: 6. This CDR3 is 15 amino acids long. The germline gives CDR1 SGHTA, CDR2 FQGNSA. The DNA for the CDR3 is TGTGCCAGCAGCCCCACCGGGACAGGGGGCACTGAAGCTTTCTTT. Protein sequence: CASSPTGTGGTEAFF.